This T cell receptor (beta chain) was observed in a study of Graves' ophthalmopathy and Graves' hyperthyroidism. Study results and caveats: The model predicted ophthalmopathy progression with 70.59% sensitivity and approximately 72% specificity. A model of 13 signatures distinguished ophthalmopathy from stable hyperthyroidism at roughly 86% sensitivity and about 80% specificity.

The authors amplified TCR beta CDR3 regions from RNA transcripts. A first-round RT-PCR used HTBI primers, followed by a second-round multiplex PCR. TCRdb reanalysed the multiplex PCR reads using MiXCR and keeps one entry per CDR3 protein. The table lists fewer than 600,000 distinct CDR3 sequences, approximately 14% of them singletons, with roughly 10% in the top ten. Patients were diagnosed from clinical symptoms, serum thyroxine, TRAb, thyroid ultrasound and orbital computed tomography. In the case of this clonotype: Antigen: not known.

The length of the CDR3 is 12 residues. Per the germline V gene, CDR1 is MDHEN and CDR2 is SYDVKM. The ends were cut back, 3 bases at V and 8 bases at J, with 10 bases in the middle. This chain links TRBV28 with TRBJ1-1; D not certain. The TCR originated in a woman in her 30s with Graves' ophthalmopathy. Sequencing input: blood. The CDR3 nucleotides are TGTGCCAGCAGTTTCGAGGCGGGAGAAGCTTTCTTT. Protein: CASSFEAGEAFF.